Following are 25 T cell receptor beta chains from one sample sequenced in a study of blood T cell repertoires in COVID-19. Repertoires were generated with immunoSEQ multiplex PCR, while TCRdb's copy carries only in-frame clones and drops some. This sample has roughly 80,000 clones, with around 88% found just once. Sequencing used peripheral blood. Every receptor here comes from a woman of 80 years or more with active or convalescent COVID-19.

The rearrangement links TRBV7-8 to TRBJ2-5; D perhaps matches TRBD1 (6 bases). The CDR3 has 13 amino acids. Trimming removed 5 bases from V and 5 bases from J, with 12 bases in between. Per germline, CDR1 SGHVS and CDR2 FQNEAQ. CDR3: CASSQGKGETQYF. The CDR3 bases are TGTGCCAGCAGCCAGGGGAAGGGGGAGACCCAGTACTTC. The whole variable domain, filled in from reference TRBV7-8 and TRBJ2-5, reads GAGVSQSPRYKVAKRGQDVALRCDPISGHVSLFWYQQALGQGPEFLTYFQNEAQLDKSGLPSDRFFAERPEGSVSTLKIQRTQQEDSAVYLCASSQGKGETQYFGPGTRLLVL.

The CDR3: CASSLAVTGDETQYF. The CDR3 DNA reads TGTGCCAGCAGCTTGGCCGTGACAGGCGACGAGACCCAGTACTTC. This chain links TRBV5-4 with TRBJ2-5, with D perhaps matching TRBD1 (6 bases). V lost 0 bases, J lost 5 bases, and 14 bases lay in between. Germline CDR1 reads SGHNT; CDR2 reads YYREEE (reference sequence). The CDR3 totals 15 residues.

The V and J genes are TRBV6-2 or TRBV6-3 and TRBJ2-1; D might be TRBD2 (6 bases). In germline, CDR1 is MNHEY, CDR2 SVGEGT. The V and J ends lost 5 bases and 3 bases respectively, with 17 bases between them. This CDR3 has 16 residues. CDR3 region: CASSLRSGLDYNEQFF. The CDR3 DNA reads as TGTGCCAGCAGTCTACGATCGGGACTGGACTACAATGAGCAGTTCTTC.

The rearrangement joins TRBV5-1 to TRBJ1-2; possibly TRBD1 for D (5 bases). The germline V and J ends were trimmed by 0 bases and 5 bases, with 17 bases remaining between them. Germline V lookup: CDR1 SGHRS, CDR2 YFSETQ. This CDR3 spans 16 amino acids. The CDR3 coding sequence is TGCGCCAGCAGCTTGGGGGGTCAGGAAGGGGTATATGGCTACACCTTC. It specifies CASSLGGQEGVYGYTF.

V and J are TRBV2 and TRBJ2-5, with 11 positions matching TRBD2. V lost 4 bases and J lost 5; bases outside the gene matches: 9. This CDR3 has 16 amino acids. Germline values: CDR1 SNHLY, CDR2 FYNNEI. CDR3 sequence reads: CASSAGLAAPSETQYF. In DNA, the CDR3 is TGTGCCAGCAGTGCGGGACTAGCGGCCCCCTCGGAGACCCAGTACTTC.

This sequence joins TRBV19 and TRBJ2-5; TRBD1 might be the D (6 bases). V gave up 6 bases and J gave up 2 bases, with 16 bases separating them. The V gene's germline CDR1 is LNHDA and CDR2 SQIVND (reference sequence). This CDR3 has 15 residues. The CDR3 is CASSRPGQSQETQYF. The CDR3 DNA reads TGTGCCAGTAGCCGACCCGGACAGTCTCAAGAGACCCAGTACTTC.

The chain's CDR3 is CASRWTISYNEQFF. The CDR3 DNA follows: TGTGCCAGCAGATGGACAATCTCCTACAATGAGCAGTTCTTC. The chain combines TRBV6-5 with TRBJ2-1; D perhaps matches TRBD1 (5 bases). This CDR3 region has 14 residues. Germline V gives CDR1 MNHEY, CDR2 SVGAGI. V shed 6 bases and J shed 0 bases, with 9 bases lying between them.

This clone was seen once. J is TRBJ2-2 and V is TRBV5-1; 7 bases are shared with TRBD1. The germline gives CDR1 SGHRS, CDR2 YFSETQ. V was clipped by 5 bases and J by 1 base; unmatched bases: 2. This CDR3 comprises 14 residues. For the CDR3, the DNA is TGCGCCAGCAGAAGACAGGGGAACACCGGGGAGCTGTTTTTT. It is translated as CASRRQGNTGELFF.

This clone came up once. The chain has TRBV4-3 and TRBJ2-7; perhaps TRBD1 as D (5 bases). Germline assignment: CDR1 LGHNA and CDR2 YSLEER. This CDR3 comprises 13 residues. The V gene lost 4 bases and the J gene lost 5 bases, with 12 bases spanning the gap. The chain's CDR3 is CASSLGPRDEQYF. The CDR3 DNA is TGCGCCAGCAGCCTGGGCCCCAGGGACGAGCAGTACTTC.

This chain uses TRBV2 with TRBJ1-1, with D perhaps matching TRBD1 (5 bases). The ends were cut back, 1 base at V and 11 bases at J, with 8 bases in the middle. The germline CDR1 and CDR2 sequences are SNHLY and FYNNEI. The CDR3 loop spans 11 amino acids. CDR3 DNA sequence: TGTGCCAGCAGTGAAGTGGGGCTTGCTTTCTTT. Protein product: CASSEVGLAFF.

The chain combines TRBV15 with TRBJ2-5, with 11 nucleotides matching TRBD2. CDR1 is LNHNV, CDR2 YYDKDF, per germline (reference sequence). The CDR3 spans 14 residues. The V segment lost 3 bases and the J segment 4 bases; nucleotides outside the gene matches: 1. The CDR3 region has the DNA TGTGCCACCAGCAGCGGGACTAGCGGAGAGACCCAGTACTTC. Encoded protein: CATSSGTSGETQYF.

This rearrangement joins TRBV7-3 to TRBJ2-3; D possibly corresponds to TRBD2 (5 bases). This CDR3 region has 15 residues. CDR1 is SGHTA and CDR2 is FQGTGA in the germline V gene. The V and J ends lost 5 bases and 1 base respectively, with 13 bases between them. CDR3 region: CASSLGGSRTDTQYF. The CDR3 coding sequence is TGTGCCAGCAGCCTAGGAGGATCCCGCACAGATACGCAGTATTTT.

The chain has TRBV18 and TRBJ1-1; possibly TRBD1 for D (6 bases). V was cut by 3 bases and J by 1 base, with 12 bases left in between. Looked up from germline, CDR1 is KGHSH and CDR2 is LQKENI. The CDR3 has 15 residues. The CDR3 nucleotides are TGTGCCAGCTCACCGACGGACAGTCCGAACACTGAAGCTTTCTTT. This translates into CASSPTDSPNTEAFF.

The V gene is TRBV6-5, the J gene TRBJ2-7; 8 nucleotides agree with TRBD1. CDR3 length: 15 amino acids. Germline lookup yields CDR1 MNHEY and CDR2 SVGAGI. The V segment lost 0 bases and the J segment 3 bases; nucleotides outside the gene matches: 4. The CDR3 DNA reads TGTGCCAGCAGTTACTCCGACAGGGGTAGCTACGAGCAGTACTTC. Translated, it gives CASSYSDRGSYEQYF.

V and J are TRBV5-1 and TRBJ1-3, with D perhaps TRBD1 (6 bases). Trimming left V 3 bases short and J 1 base short, with 11 bases between. CDR3 length equals 15 residues. Germline V gene lookup returns CDR1 SGHRS and CDR2 YFSETQ. This CDR3 is CASSSLQGSGNTIYF. For the CDR3, the DNA is TGCGCCAGCAGCTCCTTACAGGGTTCTGGAAACACCATATATTTT.

V is TRBV10-1 and J is TRBJ1-1; unclear D gene. Germline V gene data show CDR1 as WNHNN and CDR2 as SYGVQD (reference sequence). The length of the CDR3 is 14 residues. Trimming stripped 11 bases from V and 0 bases from J, with 16 bases between. The CDR3 sequence is CASTVGRLNTEAFF. The DNA for the CDR3 is TGCGCCTCCACGGTAGGCAGGCTGAACACTGAAGCTTTCTTT.

The chain couples TRBV27 to TRBJ2-3, with D unclear. This CDR3 has 17 residues. Per germline, CDR1 MNHEY and CDR2 SMNVEV (reference sequence). The V gene lost 2 bases and the J gene lost 2 bases, with 17 bases spanning the gap. CDR3 DNA sequence: TGTGCCAGCAGTTTAGGGCCAAAAAACCCCCCCACAGATACGCAGTATTTT. Amino acids: CASSLGPKNPPTDTQYF.

This rearrangement joins TRBV28 to TRBJ1-1, with D uncertain. Germline V gene data show CDR1 as MDHEN and CDR2 as SYDVKM. The CDR3 extends over 13 amino acids. V lost 6 bases to trimming and J lost 0 bases, with 8 bases between them. In DNA form, the CDR3 reads TGTGCCAGCAGGTCGATAGTGAACACTGAAGCTTTCTTT. Translating it yields CASRSIVNTEAFF.

The chain links TRBV10-1 to TRBJ2-5; D gene ambiguous. The CDR3 extends over 14 amino acids. The V end was cut by 2 bases, the J end by 1 base, with 8 bases between. Germline values: CDR1 WNHNN, CDR2 SYGVQD (reference sequence). In DNA, the CDR3 is TGCGCCAGCAGTGAGGGTGGAGCCCAAGAGACCCAGTACTTC. Residues: CASSEGGAQETQYF.

This clone was picked up a small number of times. Compared with germline, one end of the junction differs, possibly owing to a read error. The gene calls are TRBV19 and TRBJ1-5; the D gene is possibly TRBD1 (6 bases). CDR1 LNHDA and CDR2 SQIVND come from the germline V gene (reference sequence). CDR3 length equals 15 residues. CDR3 amino acids: CACSIVLGAVQPQHF. As DNA, the CDR3 is TGTGCCTGTAGTATTGTACTGGGGGCCGTTCAGCCCCAGCATTTT.

The genes are TRBV24-1 and TRBJ2-1; D gene ambiguous. This CDR3 is 12 amino acids long. Germline V lookup: CDR1 KGHDR, CDR2 SFDVKD. V gave up 7 bases and J gave up 8 bases, with 11 bases separating them. DNA of the CDR3: TGTGCCACCAGACCAGTTGGTGATGAGCAGTTCTTC. This gives the protein CATRPVGDEQFF.

This sequence joins TRBV10-2 and TRBJ2-7; D might be TRBD2 (6 bases). V lost 4 bases, J lost 5 bases, and 18 bases lay in between. The germline V gene encodes CDR1 WSHSY and CDR2 SAAADI. This CDR3 has 15 residues. The CDR3 protein is CASSASAGTLHEQYF. DNA of the CDR3: TGCGCCAGCAGTGCATCGGCTGGGACTTTACACGAGCAGTACTTC.

This sequence joins TRBV6-6 and TRBJ2-2, with D perhaps matching TRBD2 (6 bases). The CDR3 consists of 15 residues. V dropped 4 bases and J dropped 5 bases, with 14 bases sitting between them. Germline lookup yields CDR1 MNHNY and CDR2 SVGAGI (reference sequence). The CDR3 DNA reads as TGTGCCAGCAGTTCCTCGCCGGGGAGGACCGGGGAGCTGTTTTTT. It yields the protein CASSSSPGRTGELFF.

This clone was recorded a few times. The J gene is TRBJ1-2, the V gene TRBV6-6; no clear D gene. The CDR3 is made up of 11 amino acids. Trimming cost V 8 bases and J 8 bases, with 12 bases left between them. Germline V gene data show CDR1 as MNHNY and CDR2 as SVGAGI (reference sequence). The CDR3 sequence is CASRVGLGYTF. In DNA form, the CDR3 reads TGTGCCAGCCGGGTCGGTTTAGGCTACACCTTC.

The chain carries TRBV4-3 and TRBJ2-6; tentative D call: TRBD1 (5 bases). The V gene lost 1 base and the J gene lost 0 bases, with 10 bases spanning the gap. This CDR3 region has 17 residues. The germline V gene encodes CDR1 LGHNA and CDR2 YSLEER. CDR3 region: CASSQARQLSGANVLTF. CDR3 DNA: TGCGCCAGCAGCCAAGCCCGACAGCTCTCTGGGGCCAACGTCCTGACTTTC.